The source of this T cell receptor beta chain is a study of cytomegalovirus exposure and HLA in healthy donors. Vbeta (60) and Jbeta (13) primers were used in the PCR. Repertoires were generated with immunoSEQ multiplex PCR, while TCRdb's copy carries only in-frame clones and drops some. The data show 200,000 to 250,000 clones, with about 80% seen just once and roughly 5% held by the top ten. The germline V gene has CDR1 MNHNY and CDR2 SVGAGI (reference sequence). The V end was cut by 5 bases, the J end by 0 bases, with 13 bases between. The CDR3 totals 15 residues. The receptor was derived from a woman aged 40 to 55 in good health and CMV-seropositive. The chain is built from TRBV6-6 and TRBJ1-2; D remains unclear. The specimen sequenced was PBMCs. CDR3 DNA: TGTGCCAGCAGTGGCGGGGTTTTTTCTAACTATGGCTACACCTTC. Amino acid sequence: CASSGGVFSNYGYTF.